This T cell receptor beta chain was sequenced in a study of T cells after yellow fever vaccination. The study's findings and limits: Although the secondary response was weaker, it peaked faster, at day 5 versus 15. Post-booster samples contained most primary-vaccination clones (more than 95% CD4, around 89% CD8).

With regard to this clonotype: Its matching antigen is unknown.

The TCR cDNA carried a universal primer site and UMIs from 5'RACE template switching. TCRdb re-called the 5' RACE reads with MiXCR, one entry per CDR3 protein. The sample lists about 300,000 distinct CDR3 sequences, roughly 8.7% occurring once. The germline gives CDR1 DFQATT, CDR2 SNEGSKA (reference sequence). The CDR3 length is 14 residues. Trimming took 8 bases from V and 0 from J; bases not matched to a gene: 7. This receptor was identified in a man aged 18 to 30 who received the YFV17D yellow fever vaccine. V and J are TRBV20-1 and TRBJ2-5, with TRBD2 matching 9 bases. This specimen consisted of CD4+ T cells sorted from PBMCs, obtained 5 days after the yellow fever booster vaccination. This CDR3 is CSPLAGAHQETQYF. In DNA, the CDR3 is TGCAGTCCCTTAGCGGGGGCCCACCAAGAGACCCAGTACTTC.